Below, 14 T cell receptor beta chains from the same sample are listed, as sequenced in a study of blood T cells in healthy people across ages. The use of a sample-barcoded 5' primer and a J-beta primer mix characterized a second PCR of about 7 to 12 cycles. TCRdb used MiXCR to reprocess the 5' RACE reads, holding one entry per CDR3 protein. This table has 1,500,000 or so distinct CDR3 sequences, roughly 59% appearing once. The material sequenced was blood. Every receptor here comes from a man aged 18 to 30 in good health.

The chain carries TRBV15 and TRBJ2-4; no definite D call. The CDR3 has 12 amino acids. Germline CDR1 reads LNHNV; CDR2 reads YYDKDF (reference sequence). Trimming removed 4 bases at V and 10 bases at J, with 11 bases between. CDR3 coding DNA: TGTGCCACCAGCACAAGTAACTCAATTCAGTACTTC. It specifies CATSTSNSIQYF.

The V and J genes are TRBV11-2 and TRBJ2-1; D not resolved. Germline CDR1 SGHAT, CDR2 FQNNGV. CDR3 length: 16 residues. V lost 5 bases, J lost 2 bases, and 16 bases lay in between. The DNA for the CDR3 is TGTGCCAGCAGCCATATGGGCAGTCTTACCTACAATGAGCAGTTCTTC. This sequence encodes CASSHMGSLTYNEQFF.

DNA of the CDR3: TGTGCCAGCAGTACGACAGGGCCGACTGAAGCTTTCTTT. Translating it yields CASSTTGPTEAFF. The chain is built from TRBV12-3 or TRBV12-4 and TRBJ1-1, with 7 nucleotides matching TRBD1. The CDR3 is made up of 13 amino acids. V was clipped by 5 bases and J by 5 bases; unmatched bases: 5.

The rearrangement links TRBV16 to TRBJ2-1, with a weak D call TRBD1 (6 bases). CDR1 is KGHSY and CDR2 is FQNENV in the germline V gene. The V and J ends lost 2 bases and 0 bases respectively, with 17 bases between them. CDR3 length equals 18 residues. The CDR3: CASSQTIGIRGSYNEQFF. DNA for the CDR3: TGTGCCAGCAGCCAAACGATAGGAATCAGGGGCTCCTACAATGAGCAGTTCTTC.

This clonotype came up a few times. V is TRBV7-8 and J is TRBJ1-1, with D unclear. CDR3 length: 13 residues. With 3 bases removed from V and 1 base from J, the gap between germline ends came to 6 bases. The germline V gene has CDR1 SGHVS and CDR2 FQNEAQ. CDR3 residues: CASSFSQNTEAFF. Written as DNA, the CDR3 is TGTGCCAGCAGCTTCTCACAGAACACTGAAGCTTTCTTT.

This rearrangement joins TRBV4-3 to TRBJ2-7; the match to TRBD1 covers 8 bases. Germline-derived CDR1 and CDR2 are LGHNA and YSLEER. The CDR3 length is 15 residues. J was trimmed by 3 bases and V by 5 bases; bases with no gene match: 9. In DNA, the CDR3 is TGCGCCAGCAGCAACGGACAGGGCAGGGTCTACGAGCAGTACTTC. This gives the protein CASSNGQGRVYEQYF.

This clonotype was recorded a few times. The genes are TRBV12-3 or TRBV12-4 and TRBJ1-4; D might be TRBD1 (6 bases). CDR3 length: 15 amino acids. The ends were cut back, 4 bases at V and 8 bases at J, with 17 bases in the middle. CDR3 region: CASSSPPRGEEKLFF. CDR3 in DNA: TGTGCCAGCAGTTCCCCCCCCAGGGGTGAAGAAAAACTGTTTTTT.

The genes are TRBV12-3 or TRBV12-4 and TRBJ1-5; D remains ambiguous. Trimming pared 3 bases from V and 5 bases from J, leaving 5 bases between. The CDR3 extends over 12 amino acids. DNA for the CDR3: TGTGCCAGCAGTTTTATCGATCAGCCCCAGCATTTT. It specifies CASSFIDQPQHF.

This clonotype has ten or more counts. The chain employs TRBV2 and TRBJ2-7; 7 positions match TRBD1. This CDR3 region has 12 residues. Germline V gene data show CDR1 as SNHLY and CDR2 as FYNNEI. Unmatched junction bases numbered 0, after V lost 6 bases and J lost 1 base. CDR3 sequence: CASRGQSYEQYF. Written as DNA, the CDR3 is TGTGCCAGCAGGGGACAGTCCTACGAGCAGTACTTC.

This sequence joins TRBV5-1 and TRBJ1-2, with D perhaps TRBD1 (6 bases). CDR3 length: 16 amino acids. V was pared by 5 bases and J by 1 base, with 18 bases between. Germline V CDR1 and CDR2: SGHRS, YFSETQ. CDR3 DNA sequence: TGCGCCAGCAGGTTGCCGGCTGGGACAAATAACTATGGCTACACCTTC. Translating gives CASRLPAGTNNYGYTF. The full variable domain, with the rest looked up from reference TRBV5-1 and TRBJ1-2, is KAGVTQTPRYLIKTRGQQVTLSCSPISGHRSVSWYQQTPGQGLQFLFEYFSETQRNKGNFPGRFSGRQFSNSRSEMNVSTLELGDSALYLCASRLPAGTNNYGYTFGSGTRLTVV.

The gene calls are TRBV7-9 and TRBJ1-1; D not certain. Looked up from germline, CDR1 is SEHNR and CDR2 is FQNEAQ (reference sequence). This CDR3 region has 12 residues. Trimming shortened V by 7 bases and J by 1 base, and 7 bases separated the two germline ends. The CDR3 nucleotides read TGTGCCAGCATAAGCCGGAACACTGAAGCTTTCTTT. Translation gives CASISRNTEAFF.

The rearrangement uses TRBV7-8 and TRBJ1-2, with 10 positions matching TRBD1. The CDR3 runs to 16 residues. Germline V CDR1 and CDR2: SGHVS, FQNEAQ. V trimming: 5 bases; J trimming: 0 bases; junction bases outside the gene matches: 6. The CDR3 loop is CASSRGTGVTNYGYTF. The CDR3 DNA follows: TGTGCCAGCAGCCGGGGGACAGGGGTAACTAACTATGGCTACACCTTC.

This chain uses TRBV20-1 with TRBJ2-5, with D possibly being TRBD1 or TRBD2 (5 bases each). This CDR3 has 12 residues. Germline assignment: CDR1 DFQATT and CDR2 SNEGSKA (reference sequence). V lost 5 bases and J 2 bases, leaving 9 bases between the germline ends. The CDR3 spells CSALGRQETQYF. DNA for the CDR3: TGCAGTGCTCTGGGACGGCAAGAGACCCAGTACTTC.

This clonotype was counted a few times. The gene calls are TRBV4-1 and TRBJ1-2; D ambiguous. V was shortened by 4 bases and J by 3 bases, with 9 bases between the two germline ends. Germline lookup yields CDR1 MGHRA and CDR2 YSYEKL. The CDR3 runs 13 residues. The CDR3 DNA reads as TGCGCCAGCAGCCTCGGGTCTGACTATGGCTACACCTTC. Translation gives CASSLGSDYGYTF.